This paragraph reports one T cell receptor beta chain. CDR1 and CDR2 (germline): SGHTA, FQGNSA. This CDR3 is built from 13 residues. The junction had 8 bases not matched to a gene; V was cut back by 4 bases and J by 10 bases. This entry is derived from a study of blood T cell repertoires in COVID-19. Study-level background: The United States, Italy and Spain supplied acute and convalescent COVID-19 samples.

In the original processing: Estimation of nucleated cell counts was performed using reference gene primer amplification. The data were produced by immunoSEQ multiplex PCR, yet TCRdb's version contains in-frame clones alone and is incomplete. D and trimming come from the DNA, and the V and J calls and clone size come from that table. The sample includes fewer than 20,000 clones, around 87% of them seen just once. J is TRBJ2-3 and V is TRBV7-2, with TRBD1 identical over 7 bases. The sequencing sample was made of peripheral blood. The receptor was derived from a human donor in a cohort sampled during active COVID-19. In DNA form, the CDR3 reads TGTGCCAGCAGCTCGCATCCGGGACAGTCGCAGTATTTT. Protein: CASSSHPGQSQYF.